Listed here are 3 T cell receptor beta chains from one sample, sequenced in a study of tumor-infiltrating lymphocytes in localized non-small cell lung cancer. Produced via immunoSEQ multiplex PCR; TCRdb's table is partial and in-frame only. The sample records some 13,000 clones, approximately 81% being singletons. Sequencing was done on a sample of uninvolved lung tissue not adjacent to the tumor. Source of these receptors: a human donor with non-small cell lung cancer.

The V gene is TRBV4-3, the J gene TRBJ1-1, with a possible D match to TRBD1 (5 bases). V shed 2 bases and J shed 9 bases, with 16 bases lying between them. The CDR3 runs to 14 residues. Germline V CDR1 and CDR2: LGHNA, YSLEER. CDR3: CASSQPESGGKAFF. CDR3 in DNA: TGCGCCAGCAGCCAACCCGAGAGCGGGGGTAAAGCTTTCTTT.

V gene TRBV2 combines with J gene TRBJ2-7; TRBD1 aligns across 8 bases. Germline-derived CDR1 and CDR2 are SNHLY and FYNNEI. The CDR3 loop spans 14 amino acids. The trim removed 8 bases at V and 5 bases at J, leaving 11 bases unmatched. CDR3 residues: CASSIGQGNNEQYF. Here the CDR3 DNA reads TGTGCCAGCTCAATCGGACAGGGAAATAACGAGCAGTACTTC.

The genes are TRBV4-2 and TRBJ2-7, with 7 bases that match TRBD1. The CDR3 covers 17 residues. The germline gives CDR1 LGHNA, CDR2 YNFKEQ. With 4 bases clipped from V and 2 bases from J, the junction kept 14 bases outside the gene matches. The CDR3 DNA sequence: TGTGCCAGCAGCCCCGTGGGCCAGACAGGGTTGACCTACGAGCAGTACTTC. This codes for CASSPVGQTGLTYEQYF.